This T cell receptor beta chain was profiled in a study of blood T cell repertoires in COVID-19. Some clones are missing from TCRdb's copy, which holds only in-frame ones; the method was immunoSEQ multiplex PCR. The sample lists approximately 180,000 clones, roughly 86% seen once, with 1.5% to 2% in the top ten. The CDR3 extends over 15 amino acids. The germline V gene encodes CDR1 ENHRY and CDR2 SYGVKD. The V gene end was trimmed by 0 bases and the J gene end by 5 bases; junction bases not matched to a gene: 3. The sample comprised peripheral blood. The receptor was isolated from a woman between 50 and 59 years old with acute or convalescent COVID-19. The gene calls are TRBV10-3 and TRBJ1-3; 8 bases fit TRBD1. In DNA, the CDR3 is TGTGCCATCAGTGAGTCGACAGGGGTACGAAACACCATATATTTT. Amino acids: CAISESTGVRNTIYF.